The 15 T cell receptor beta chains listed next were all sequenced from one sample in a study of blood T cell repertoires in COVID-19. The repertoire was sequenced with immunoSEQ multiplex PCR; TCRdb's copy has only in-frame clones and lacks some. This table has approximately 190,000 clones, 70% to 90% appearing once. The sample was peripheral blood. The receptors come from a woman aged 40 to 50 who had recovered from COVID-19.

The table lists this clone with a few counts. The chain couples TRBV15 to TRBJ2-5; 8 bases agree with TRBD2. CDR3 length: 16 amino acids. Germline values: CDR1 LNHNV, CDR2 YYDKDF (reference sequence). J was trimmed by 0 bases and V by 0 bases; bases with no gene match: 3. The DNA of the CDR3 is TGTGCCACCAGCAGAGATTTAGCGGGGAACCAAGAGACCCAGTACTTC. It yields the protein CATSRDLAGNQETQYF.

The gene calls are TRBV5-4 and TRBJ2-1; D is perhaps TRBD2 (5 bases). Trimming stripped 0 bases from V and 11 bases from J, with 21 bases between. This CDR3 contains 16 residues. Germline V gives CDR1 SGHNT, CDR2 YYREEE (reference sequence). The CDR3: CASSLGGQVAVLKQFF. In DNA form, the CDR3 reads TGTGCCAGCAGCTTGGGAGGGCAGGTGGCTGTCCTAAAGCAGTTCTTC.

In the case of this clone: A much larger clone is a single base away; this may be a read error. The chain links TRBV5-1 to TRBJ1-3, with 7 bases identical to TRBD1. The CDR3 length is 15 residues. V was pared by 1 base and J by 0 bases, with 1 base of the junction left unmatched. Germline V CDR1 and CDR2: SGHRS, YFSETQ. Here the CDR3 DNA reads TGCGCCAGCAGCTTGACAGGGGACTCTGGAAACACCATATATTTT. Translation gives CASSLTGDSGNTIYF.

V and J are TRBV13 and TRBJ1-1; D is possibly TRBD1 (5 bases). Germline lookup yields CDR1 PRHDT and CDR2 FYEKMQ (reference sequence). Trimming shortened V by 2 bases and J by 1 base, and 14 bases separated the two germline ends. The CDR3 has 16 amino acids. CDR3 bases: TGTGCCAGCAGCTTACGGGGGTCTGGGAAGAACACTGAAGCTTTCTTT. Translation gives CASSLRGSGKNTEAFF. Based on the CDR3 plus reference TRBV13 and TRBJ1-1, the full variable domain is AAGVIQSPRHLIKEKRETATLKCYPIPRHDTVYWYQQGPGQDPQFLISFYEKMQSDKGSIPDRFSAQQFSDYHSELNMSSLELGDSALYFCASSLRGSGKNTEAFFGQGTRLTVV.

The CDR3 DNA follows: TGCGCCAGCAGCCCGACTAAAAACTACAATGAGCAGTTCTTC. It specifies CASSPTKNYNEQFF. The chain joins TRBV5-1 to TRBJ2-1; D is perhaps TRBD2 (5 bases). V was pared by 4 bases and J by 3 bases, with 11 bases between. CDR3 length: 14 amino acids. Per germline, CDR1 SGHRS and CDR2 YFSETQ. The full variable domain, with the rest looked up from reference TRBV5-1 and TRBJ2-1, is KAGVTQTPRYLIKTRGQQVTLSCSPISGHRSVSWYQQTPGQGLQFLFEYFSETQRNKGNFPGRFSGRQFSNSRSEMNVSTLELGDSALYLCASSPTKNYNEQFFGPGTRLTVL.

V gene TRBV4-1 combines with J gene TRBJ2-3, with D possibly TRBD2 on 6 matching bases. Germline V gene lookup returns CDR1 MGHRA and CDR2 YSYEKL. The CDR3 is made up of 18 amino acids. The ends were cut back, 0 bases at V and 4 bases at J, with 20 bases in the middle. Here the CDR3 reads CASSQDGRTTRAADTQYF. CDR3 in DNA: TGCGCCAGCAGCCAAGATGGGAGGACCACTCGGGCGGCAGATACGCAGTATTTT.

This chain links TRBV9 with TRBJ1-1; D uncertain. The germline V and J ends were trimmed by 2 bases and 3 bases, with 14 bases remaining between them. The CDR3 consists of 15 residues. The germline CDR1 and CDR2 sequences are SGDLS and YYNGEE. CDR3 in amino acids: CASSVDPVSYTEAFF. The DNA for the CDR3 is TGTGCCAGCAGCGTCGATCCCGTCAGTTACACTGAAGCTTTCTTT.

V and J are TRBV20-1 and TRBJ2-1, with D tentatively TRBD2 (6 bases). The germline gives CDR1 DFQATT, CDR2 SNEGSKA (reference sequence). The V end was cut by 3 bases, the J end by 6 bases, with 21 bases between. The CDR3 length is 16 residues. This CDR3 reads CSASPASVASANEQFF. The CDR3 DNA reads as TGCAGTGCTAGTCCGGCTAGCGTCGCTTCTGCCAATGAGCAGTTCTTC.

This clone was observed once. The chain couples TRBV27 to TRBJ1-1; D gene ambiguous. The CDR3 extends over 13 amino acids. V lost 5 bases and J lost 2, with 9 bases in between. Germline assignment: CDR1 MNHEY and CDR2 SMNVEV (reference sequence). In DNA form, the CDR3 reads TGTGCCAGCAGTCGAGGACTAAACACTGAAGCTTTCTTT. Amino acids: CASSRGLNTEAFF.

V is TRBV19 and J is TRBJ2-5; 7 nucleotides align to TRBD1. The CDR3 is 14 residues long. The germline CDR1 and CDR2 sequences are LNHDA and SQIVND (reference sequence). V shed 4 bases and J 3 bases; nucleotides not matched to a gene: 5. The CDR3 region is CASSTLGQEETQYF. The CDR3 region has the DNA TGTGCCAGTAGTACGCTAGGACAGGAAGAGACCCAGTACTTC. The whole variable domain, filled in from reference TRBV19 and TRBJ2-5, reads DGGITQSPKYLFRKEGQNVTLSCEQNLNHDAMYWYRQDPGQGLRLIYYSQIVNDFQKGDIAEGYSVSREKKESFPLTVTSAQKNPTAFYLCASSTLGQEETQYFGPGTRLLVL.

A remark on this clone: Other DNA sequences in this sample translate to the same CDR3. The V call is TRBV2, the J call TRBJ2-7; the D is unclear. The CDR3 has 14 amino acids. Germline loops: CDR1 SNHLY, CDR2 FYNNEI. V lost 4 bases, J lost 2 bases, and 12 bases lay in between. The CDR3 reads CASSVTDNTYEQYF. The DNA for the CDR3 is TGTGCCAGCAGTGTAACAGATAATACCTACGAGCAGTACTTC. The entire variable domain, with the rest obtained from reference TRBV2 and TRBJ2-7, is as follows: EPEVTQTPSHQVTQMGQEVILRCVPISNHLYFYWYRQILGQKVEFLVSFYNNEISEKSEIFDDQFSVERPDGSNFTLKIRSTKLEDSAMYFCASSVTDNTYEQYFGPGTRLTVT.

In its sample, this clone was seen once. The chain has TRBV5-4 and TRBJ1-2; no clear D. Per germline, CDR1 SGHNT and CDR2 YYREEE (reference sequence). Trimming cost V 4 bases and J 0 bases, with 13 bases left between them. This CDR3 spans 15 amino acids. CDR3 amino acids: CASSPGGGANYGYTF. In DNA, the CDR3 is TGTGCCAGCAGCCCCGGTGGAGGAGCTAACTATGGCTACACCTTC.

V and J are TRBV7-9 and TRBJ2-7, with 8 positions matching TRBD1. This CDR3 region has 14 residues. Germline CDR1 SEHNR, CDR2 FQNEAQ (reference sequence). Trimming took 6 bases from V and 3 from J; bases not matched to a gene: 7. CDR3 amino acids: CASSPDRGNYEQYF. The CDR3 DNA reads as TGTGCCAGCAGTCCAGACAGGGGAAACTACGAGCAGTACTTC.

This clone was seen only once. The V gene is TRBV2, the J gene TRBJ1-6; D is unresolved. The ends were cut back, 7 bases at V and 7 bases at J, with 11 bases in the middle. The CDR3 loop spans 13 amino acids. Germline loops: CDR1 SNHLY, CDR2 FYNNEI. The CDR3 DNA follows: TGTGCCAGCACCCCTAGTGGGAATTCACCCCTCCACTTT. Protein: CASTPSGNSPLHF.

This clone came up once. This chain links TRBV4-2 with TRBJ2-1; 10 nucleotides align to TRBD2. CDR1 LGHNA and CDR2 YNFKEQ come from the germline V gene. This CDR3 region has 17 residues. Trimming cost V 1 base and J 13 bases; bases outside gene matches: 16. The chain's CDR3 is CASSQGRLGTSVVVQFF. CDR3 in DNA: TGTGCCAGCAGCCAAGGGCGGTTGGGGACTAGCGTCGTAGTTCAGTTCTTC.